This TCR beta chain was documented in a study of shared clonotypes between healthy human individuals. Study-wide results and limits: A small donor pool kept down the genetic and exposure-history diversity that was represented. The rarefaction results pointed to incomplete sorted-subset sequencing despite large depth.

A word on this clone: What it binds is not known.

The V and J ends lost 6 bases and 3 bases respectively, with 14 bases between them. The CDR3 is 14 amino acids. Germline loops: CDR1 SEHNR, CDR2 FQNEAQ (reference sequence). Adult donors, all healthy and HIV-negative, had no recent acute infections or vaccinations. Each sample came from a Caucasian adult donor living in Nashville, Tennessee. Using immunoSEQ multiplex PCR, the repertoire was profiled, and TCRdb retains in-frame clones only, with some absent. The repertoire includes 180,000 or so clones, around 93% of them detected once, and roughly 0.07% sits in the top ten. The chain employs TRBV7-9 and TRBJ1-1; D perhaps matches TRBD1 (6 bases). This receptor was identified in a woman aged 25 to 45 in good health. Sequenced input: naive CD4+ T cells sorted from blood. The subset was: CD45RA+ positively selected. The CDR3 loop reads CASRSGRGHTEAFF. The CDR3, as DNA: TGTGCCAGCAGGAGCGGTCGGGGGCACACTGAAGCTTTCTTT. Filled out from reference TRBV7-9 and TRBJ1-1, the complete variable domain reads DTGVSQNPRHKITKRGQNVTFRCDPISEHNRLYWYRQTLGQGPEFLTYFQNEAQLEKSRLLSDRFSAERPKGSFSTLEIQRTEQGDSAMYLCASRSGRGHTEAFFGQGTRLTVV.